The clone carrying this TCR beta chain appeared a few times. The sample is drawn from a study of tumour-infiltrating T cells in Burkitt lymphoma. The data were produced by immunoSEQ multiplex PCR, yet TCRdb's version contains in-frame clones alone and is incomplete. The repertoire consists of approximately 4,400 clones, with 16% occurring once and the leading ten covering roughly an eighth. CDR1 is SEHNR and CDR2 is FQNEAQ in the germline V gene (reference sequence). This CDR3 spans 14 amino acids. V lost 4 bases, J lost 5 bases, and 11 bases lay in between. The sequenced sample was tumor tissue. The TCR originated in a human donor with diffuse large B-cell lymphoma. Some clones in this sample may be carry-over from other donors' samples. The V call is TRBV7-9, the J call TRBJ1-4; the D is unclear. CDR3 region: CASSSLFRNEKLFF. CDR3 coding DNA: TGTGCCAGCAGCTCTCTGTTCCGAAATGAAAAACTGTTTTTT.